This T cell receptor (beta chain) is from a study of beta chain features in type 1 diabetes (dated by TCRdb to the late 2010s). Concerning the study at large: Patients and healthy donors did not differ in mean age, gender distribution, total cell number or subset yield. Regulatory and stem cell-like memory subsets were obtained from only 8 patients and roughly eight healthy donors, while naive and central memory subsets were obtained from all 30 or so donors. A total of roughly 100 million sorted cells were examined across all samples, and the number of cells per subset was strongly correlated with RNA yield. The study compared TCRB repertoires of sorted circulating CD4+ T cell subsets between recently diagnosed type 1 diabetes patients and matched healthy donors.

All of the isolated RNA was reverse transcribed with the High Capacity cDNA Reverse Transcription Kit, so expressed TCRB transcripts were sequenced. Deep immunoSEQ sequencing was applied to naive, central memory and regulatory T cell samples, giving an average of approximately 4 million total reads per sample. After sorted cells were lysed in RLT buffer, RNA was extracted with DNase-treated RNeasy Micro or Mini kits, with the choice depending on cell number. Each cell subset was processed separately to prevent cross-contamination, with patient and healthy donor samples processed together. The immunoSEQ multiplex PCR was used to amplify TCRB sequences from cDNA, yielding 87-bp fragments that span the CDR3 region. Amplicons were sequenced on the Illumina HiSeq platform. In the paper's pipeline: Synthetic template baselines were used to correct PCR bias computationally, reads within Hamming distance 2 were collapsed together, and singletons that could not be merged were discarded. Reads were aligned to IMGT to assign V, D and J genes, CDR3 length, and insertions or deletions at six rearrangement sites. Within each subset, clonotype counts were normalized to the number of sorted cells before true diversity and Gini coefficients were calculated with the tcR R package. Repertoire sharing was quantified using the overlap coefficient calculated on TCRB nucleotide sequences. This immuneACCESS table, as held by TCRdb, lists in-frame sequences with V and J called but not all clones. Of the missing ones, under half trace to an unresolved V gene in checked studies; the others have no known cause. Clone size and V and J calls were adopted from that table, with D and trimming inferred from the DNA. For this sample the table gives almost 350,000 clones, of which approximately 8% were detected only once. The ten largest make up around 0.45% of the sample.

Overall results and qualifications from the work: PCR might favor shorter templates, but patient and control samples were amplified and corrected together, so any skew would affect both groups equally. Type 1 diabetes patients showed a moderate but significant shortening of TCRB CDR3 length in all four CD4+ subsets. Naive, central memory and regulatory TCRB repertoires appeared to be more similar among patients than among healthy donors. Sequencing cDNA rather than genomic DNA could over-represent highly expressing activated cells, although activation and CD3 levels did not differ between groups. Fewer insertions and more nucleotide deletions at VDJ recombination sites were observed in patients with type 1 diabetes, implying thymic rearrangement abnormalities. HLA sub-analyses involved small numbers of individuals, so any influence of HLA type on TCRB rearrangement remained unresolved.

This clone was counted only a few times. The clone's antigen remains unknown. No base qualities exist here, and no much larger clone lies one base off it. The trim is 2 bases for V and 2 bases for J, with a gap of 13 bases between the germline ends. The CDR3 runs 15 residues from the cysteine to the phenylalanine. Only the CDR3 part of the read is kept: 45 bases, read in frame from the first base. CDR1 and CDR2, per the germline V gene, are MNHEY and SVGAGI. From each donor, a single peripheral blood sample of approximately 120 mL on average was drawn into heparinised tubes. A BD FACSAria II was used to sort naive, central memory, regulatory and stem cell-like memory CD4+ T cells with a panel that included CD45RO, CCR7, CD25, CD127, CD95 and CD27. Every sorted population had a purity above 98%. PBMCs were isolated immediately by Lymphoprep density gradient centrifugation and stained directly without culture. To minimize batch effects, samples were stained and sorted in pairs, one healthy donor with one patient per experiment.

Source material: central memory CD4+ T cells from blood. This clonotype was obtained from a woman between 18 and 30 years old in good health. The chain uses TRBV6-5 and TRBJ2-7; TRBD2 is perhaps the D gene, given 6 matching bases. CDR3 region: CASSYAGSAPYEQYF. In nucleotides, the sequence is TGTGCCAGCAGTTACGCGGGATCAGCGCCCTACGAGCAGTACTTC.